Presented here are 5 T cell receptor beta chains from one specimen sequenced in a study of T cell repertoires in cytomegalovirus infection. TCRdb redid the calling of the reads with MiXCR, one entry per CDR3 protein. The sample contains some 400,000 distinct CDR3 sequences, 30% to 40% of which appear only once. Source material: PBMCs. The receptors shown here come from a human donor in good health (CMV status not recorded). Some clones in this sample may be carry-over from other donors' samples.

V gene TRBV7-9 combines with J gene TRBJ1-6; 9 positions match TRBD1. Germline CDR1 reads SEHNR; CDR2 reads FQNEAQ (reference sequence). The CDR3 spans 15 residues. J was trimmed by 8 bases and V by 4 bases; bases with no gene match: 6. The CDR3 DNA is TGTGCCAGCAGCTCCTTACAGGGGGCGGATTCACCCCTCCACTTT. Protein sequence: CASSSLQGADSPLHF.

This chain joins TRBV28 and TRBJ2-1; 8 bases are shared with TRBD2. From germline, CDR1 is MDHEN and CDR2 SYDVKM. Losses at the gene ends were 2 bases for V and 7 bases for J; bases not matched to a gene: 16. The CDR3 is made up of 18 amino acids. The chain's CDR3 is CASSLKPWVGGARNEQFF. In DNA form, the CDR3 reads TGTGCCAGCAGTTTAAAACCGTGGGTCGGGGGGGCTCGGAATGAGCAGTTCTTC.

This clonotype has at least ten counts. The chain joins TRBV6-5 to TRBJ2-3, with TRBD2 identical over 11 bases. The V gene end was trimmed by 2 bases and the J gene end by 6 bases; junction bases not matched to a gene: 22. Germline V gene lookup returns CDR1 MNHEY and CDR2 SVGAGI. The CDR3 runs to 21 residues. The CDR3 reads CASSYGGTGKYSGGAGDTQYF. CDR3 nucleotides: TGTGCCAGCAGTTACGGGGGGACAGGGAAGTATAGCGGGGGGGCCGGGGATACGCAGTATTTT.

This clonotype was counted between two and nine times. This CDR3 reads CASAPGGSQPQHF. CDR3 in DNA: TGTGCTAGTGCCCCGGGGGGCTCTCAGCCCCAGCATTTT. The V gene is TRBV12-5, the J gene TRBJ1-5, with a weak D call TRBD1 (6 bases). Deletions cut 7 bases from V and 6 bases from J, with 13 bases between. Per germline, CDR1 LGHNT and CDR2 FRNRAP. This CDR3 is built from 13 residues. The full variable domain, rest sourced from reference TRBV12-5 and TRBJ1-5, is DARVTQTPRHKVTEMGQEVTMRCQPILGHNTVFWYRQTMMQGLELLAYFRNRAPLDDSGMPKDRFSAEMPDATLATLKIQPSEPRDSAVYFCASAPGGSQPQHFGDGTRLSIL.

The J gene is TRBJ2-5, the V gene TRBV7-2; no firm D call. The CDR3 is made up of 13 amino acids. CDR1 is SGHTA, CDR2 FQGNSA, per germline. The germline V and J ends were trimmed by 2 bases and 4 bases, with 8 bases remaining between them. The DNA for the CDR3 is TGTGCCAGCAGCTTAATAGAGGTAGAGACCCAGTACTTC. It translates to CASSLIEVETQYF.